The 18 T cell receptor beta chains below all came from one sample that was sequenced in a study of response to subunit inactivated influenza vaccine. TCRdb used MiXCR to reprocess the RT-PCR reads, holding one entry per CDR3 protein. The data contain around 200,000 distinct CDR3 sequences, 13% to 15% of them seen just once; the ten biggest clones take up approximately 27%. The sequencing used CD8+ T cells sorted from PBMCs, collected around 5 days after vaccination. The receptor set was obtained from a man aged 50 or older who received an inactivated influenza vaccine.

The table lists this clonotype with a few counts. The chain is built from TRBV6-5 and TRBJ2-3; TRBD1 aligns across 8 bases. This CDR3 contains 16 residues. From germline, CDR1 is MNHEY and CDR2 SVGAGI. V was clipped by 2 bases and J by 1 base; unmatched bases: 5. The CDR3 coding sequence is TGTGCCAGCAGTTACGTAGGGACAGGTGGCACAGATACGCAGTATTTT. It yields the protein CASSYVGTGGTDTQYF.

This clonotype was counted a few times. CDR3 coding DNA: TGTGCCAGTAGTATGGGGGGCTACGAGCAGTACTTC. This encodes CASSMGGYEQYF. The genes are TRBV19 and TRBJ2-7, with D perhaps matching TRBD2 (6 bases). Trimming removed 3 bases from V and 3 bases from J, with 6 bases in between. Germline V gene lookup returns CDR1 LNHDA and CDR2 SQIVND (reference sequence). This CDR3 comprises 12 residues.

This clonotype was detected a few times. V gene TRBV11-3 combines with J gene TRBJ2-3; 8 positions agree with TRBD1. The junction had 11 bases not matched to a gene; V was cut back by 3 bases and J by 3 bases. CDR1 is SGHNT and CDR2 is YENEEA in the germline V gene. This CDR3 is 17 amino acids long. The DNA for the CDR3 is TGTGCCAGCAGCTTGGGCCTTGGACAGGGCGAGACAGATACGCAGTATTTT. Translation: CASSLGLGQGETDTQYF.

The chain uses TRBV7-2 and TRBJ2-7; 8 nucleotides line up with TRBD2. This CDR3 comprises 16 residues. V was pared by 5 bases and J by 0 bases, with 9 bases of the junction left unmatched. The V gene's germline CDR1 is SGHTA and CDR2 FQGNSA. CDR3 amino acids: CASSLISGMSSYEQYF. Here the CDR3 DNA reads TGTGCCAGCAGCCTCATTAGCGGGATGAGCTCCTACGAGCAGTACTTC.

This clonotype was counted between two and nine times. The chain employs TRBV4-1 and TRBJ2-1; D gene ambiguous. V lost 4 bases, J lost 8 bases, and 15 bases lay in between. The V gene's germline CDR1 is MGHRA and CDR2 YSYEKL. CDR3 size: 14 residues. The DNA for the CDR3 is TGCGCCAGCAGCCCATCCCACGCAGTTGATGAGCAGTTCTTC. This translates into CASSPSHAVDEQFF.

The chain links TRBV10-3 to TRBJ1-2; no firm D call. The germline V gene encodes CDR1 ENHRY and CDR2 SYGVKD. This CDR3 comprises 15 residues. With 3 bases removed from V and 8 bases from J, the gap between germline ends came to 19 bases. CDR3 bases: TGTGCCATCAGTGATGATTCGGTCGGACCGGTGGGCTACACCTTC. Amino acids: CAISDDSVGPVGYTF.

CDR3 in DNA: TGTGCCAGCAGCTTAATAGCGGGAGGCCGCAATGAGCAGTTCTTC. This translates into CASSLIAGGRNEQFF. The chain combines TRBV7-3 with TRBJ2-1; 10 bases are shared with TRBD2. V gave up 1 base and J gave up 6 bases; unmatched junction bases: 3. The CDR3 loop spans 15 amino acids. The germline V gene encodes CDR1 SGHTA and CDR2 FQGTGA.

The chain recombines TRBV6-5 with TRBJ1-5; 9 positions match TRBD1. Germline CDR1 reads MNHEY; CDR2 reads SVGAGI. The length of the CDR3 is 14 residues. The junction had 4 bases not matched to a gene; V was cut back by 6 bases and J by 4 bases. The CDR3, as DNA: TGTGCCAGCAGCCAAGGGACAGGGAATCAGCCCCAGCATTTT. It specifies CASSQGTGNQPQHF.

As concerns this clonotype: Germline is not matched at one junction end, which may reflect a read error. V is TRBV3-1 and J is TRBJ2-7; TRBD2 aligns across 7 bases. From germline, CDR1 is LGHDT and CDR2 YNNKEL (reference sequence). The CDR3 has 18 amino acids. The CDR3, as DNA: TGTACCAGCAGCCCTGGGGACTTATTATGGGGGAGGGACTACGAGCAGTACTTC. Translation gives CTSSPGDLLWGRDYEQYF.

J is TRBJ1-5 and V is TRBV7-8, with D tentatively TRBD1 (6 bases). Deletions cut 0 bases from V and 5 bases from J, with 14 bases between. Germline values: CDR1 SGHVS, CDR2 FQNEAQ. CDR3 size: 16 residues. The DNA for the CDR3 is TGTGCCAGCAGCTTAGCTCTGCAGGGGTTCCATCAGCCCCAGCATTTT. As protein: CASSLALQGFHQPQHF.

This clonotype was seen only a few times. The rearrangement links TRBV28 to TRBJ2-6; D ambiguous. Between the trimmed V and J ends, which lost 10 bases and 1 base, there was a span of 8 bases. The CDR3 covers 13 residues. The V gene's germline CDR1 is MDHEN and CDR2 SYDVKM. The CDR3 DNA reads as TGTGCCACCAAAGCGTCTGGGGCCAACGTCCTGACTTTC. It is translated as CATKASGANVLTF.

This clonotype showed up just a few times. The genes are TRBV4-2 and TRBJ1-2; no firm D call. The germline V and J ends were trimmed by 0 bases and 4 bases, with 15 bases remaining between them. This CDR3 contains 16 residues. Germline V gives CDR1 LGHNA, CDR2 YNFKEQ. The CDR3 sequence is CASSQDPLIYPYGYTF. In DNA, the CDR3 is TGTGCCAGCAGCCAAGATCCTCTCATTTACCCCTATGGCTACACCTTC.

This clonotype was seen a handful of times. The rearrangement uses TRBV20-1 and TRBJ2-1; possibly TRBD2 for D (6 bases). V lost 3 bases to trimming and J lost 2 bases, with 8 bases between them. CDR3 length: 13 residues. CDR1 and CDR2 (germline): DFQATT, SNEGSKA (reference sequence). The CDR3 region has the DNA TGCAGTGCTAGGGGGAGGACCTACAATGAGCAGTTCTTC. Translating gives CSARGRTYNEQFF.

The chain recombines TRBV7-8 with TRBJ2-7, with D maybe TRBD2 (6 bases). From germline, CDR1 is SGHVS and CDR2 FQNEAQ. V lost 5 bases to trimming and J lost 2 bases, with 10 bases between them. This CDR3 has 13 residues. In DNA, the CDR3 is TGTGCCAGCAGCCCCGGGAGCCCCTACGAGCAGTACTTC. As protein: CASSPGSPYEQYF.

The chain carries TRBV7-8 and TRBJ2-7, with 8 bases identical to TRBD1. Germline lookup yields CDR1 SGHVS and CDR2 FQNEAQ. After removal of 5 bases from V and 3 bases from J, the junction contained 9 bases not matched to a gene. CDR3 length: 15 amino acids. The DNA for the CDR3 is TGTGCCAGCAGCCAAACTTGGGGACAGGACTACGAGCAGTACTTC. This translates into CASSQTWGQDYEQYF.

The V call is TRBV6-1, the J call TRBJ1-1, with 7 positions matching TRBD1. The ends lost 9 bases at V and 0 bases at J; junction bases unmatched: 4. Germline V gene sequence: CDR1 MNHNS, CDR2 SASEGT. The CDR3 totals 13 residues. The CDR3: CASKGQMNTEAFF. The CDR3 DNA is TGTGCCAGTAAGGGACAGATGAACACTGAAGCTTTCTTT.

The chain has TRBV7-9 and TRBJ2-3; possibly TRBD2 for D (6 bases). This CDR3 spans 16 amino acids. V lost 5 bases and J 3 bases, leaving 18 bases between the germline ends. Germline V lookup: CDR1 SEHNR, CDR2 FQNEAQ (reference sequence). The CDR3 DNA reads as TGTGCCAGCAGCCCTGCCGCGGGGAGTGGAACAGATACGCAGTATTTT. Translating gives CASSPAAGSGTDTQYF.

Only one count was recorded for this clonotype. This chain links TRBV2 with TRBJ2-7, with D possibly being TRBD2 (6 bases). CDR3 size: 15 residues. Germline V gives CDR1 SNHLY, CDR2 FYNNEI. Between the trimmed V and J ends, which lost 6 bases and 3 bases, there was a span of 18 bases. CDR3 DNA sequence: TGTGCCAGCAGAACTCGGAAGGAGGGCTTCTACGAGCAGTACTTC. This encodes CASRTRKEGFYEQYF.